These 32 T cell receptor beta chains came from one sample sequenced in a study of CD8+ T cells in alopecia areata. RNA was extracted and reverse transcribed into cDNA as the sequencing template. This table comes from immunoSEQ multiplex PCR, and its TCRdb copy is limited to in-frame clones, with some not included. The data hold under 110,000 clones, with 50% to 60% observed a single time. Treatment specified: oral pan-JAK inhibitor, 5-10 mg twice daily. The input for sequencing was CD8+ T cells sorted from blood, taken at approximately week 56, from a patient treated with tofacitinib. All receptors derive from a human donor with alopecia areata.

This sequence joins TRBV2 and TRBJ1-5; D is perhaps TRBD1 (6 bases). The CDR3 runs 18 residues. Trimming removed 5 bases at V and 2 bases at J, with 22 bases between. Germline V CDR1 and CDR2: SNHLY, FYNNEI. CDR3 sequence (DNA): TGTGCCAGCAGTCAATCAAGAGGACAGCCCGGGGGCAATCAGCCCCAGCATTTT. This sequence encodes CASSQSRGQPGGNQPQHF.

This chain uses TRBV13 with TRBJ2-5; D is unclear. This CDR3 has 15 amino acids. Trimming removed 0 bases from V and 0 bases from J, with 8 bases in between. Per the germline V gene, CDR1 is PRHDT and CDR2 is FYEKMQ (reference sequence). Written as DNA, the CDR3 is TGTGCCAGCAGCTTAGGGCTAATAAACCAAGAGACCCAGTACTTC. Its translation: CASSLGLINQETQYF.

Turning to this clone: At one end, the junction sequence differs from germline, possibly due to a read error. The gene calls are TRBV7-7 and TRBJ2-5, with 8 nucleotides matching TRBD2. The CDR3 has 14 residues. Germline V CDR1 and CDR2: SSHAT, FNYEAQ (reference sequence). The CDR3 region is CASSPGGDQETQYF. The CDR3 DNA reads as TGTGCTAGCAGCCCGGGGGGGGATCAAGAGACCCAGTACTTC.

In its sample, this clone was seen a few times. This chain links TRBV9 with TRBJ2-3; tentatively, D is TRBD1 or TRBD2 (5 bases each). The CDR3 runs 15 residues. Germline loops: CDR1 SGDLS, CDR2 YYNGEE. Deletions cut 3 bases from V and 4 bases from J, with 15 bases between. DNA of the CDR3: TGTGCCAGCAGCGCCTTTGGGACGTTCTCAGATACGCAGTATTTT. It translates to CASSAFGTFSDTQYF.

The chain joins TRBV13 to TRBJ2-1, with D possibly matching TRBD2 (5 bases). The CDR3 extends over 15 amino acids. Germline V CDR1 and CDR2: PRHDT, FYEKMQ (reference sequence). V shed 2 bases and J shed 1 base, with 9 bases lying between them. CDR3 nucleotide sequence: TGTGCCAGCAGCTTACACGGGAATTCCTACAATGAGCAGTTCTTC. This gives the protein CASSLHGNSYNEQFF.

This chain joins TRBV6-5 and TRBJ2-5; unclear D gene. The CDR3 has 11 amino acids. The V and J ends lost 4 bases and 5 bases respectively, with 5 bases between them. Germline CDR1 and CDR2: MNHEY and SVGAGI. CDR3 region: CASSFRETQYF. CDR3 DNA: TGTGCCAGCAGTTTTAGGGAGACCCAGTACTTC.

The chain is built from TRBV14 and TRBJ2-5; 7 positions match TRBD1. Germline V gene data show CDR1 as SGHDN and CDR2 as FVKESK. There are 14 residues in the CDR3. V shed 3 bases and J 1 base; nucleotides not matched to a gene: 2. The DNA for the CDR3 is TGTGCCAGCAGCCATTGGGACAGCCAAGAGACCCAGTACTTC. As protein: CASSHWDSQETQYF.

The rearrangement joins TRBV2 to TRBJ1-6; D gene unclear. With 2 bases removed from V and 6 bases from J, the gap between germline ends came to 5 bases. The CDR3 loop spans 13 amino acids. Germline V gene lookup returns CDR1 SNHLY and CDR2 FYNNEI. CDR3 loop: CASSERSNSPLHF. The DNA for the CDR3 is TGTGCCAGCAGTGAACGTTCTAATTCACCCCTCCACTTT.

The V call is TRBV9, the J call TRBJ1-2; perhaps TRBD1 as D (5 bases). CDR3 length equals 14 residues. V was clipped by 0 bases and J by 6 bases, with 12 bases between them. Germline CDR1 reads SGDLS; CDR2 reads YYNGEE. The CDR3 reads CASSVAMRGNGYTF. CDR3 bases: TGTGCCAGCAGCGTAGCTATGCGGGGGAATGGCTACACCTTC.

The rearrangement links TRBV30 to TRBJ1-1; unclear D gene. The CDR3 spans 15 residues. Trimming took 2 bases from V and 1 from J, leaving 14 bases between them. Per germline, CDR1 GTSNPN and CDR2 SVGIG (reference sequence). The CDR3 sequence: CAWSPPDKKNTEAFF. CDR3 DNA sequence: TGTGCCTGGAGTCCCCCGGATAAAAAGAACACTGAAGCTTTCTTT.

This clone showed up just a few times. This chain uses TRBV7-2 with TRBJ1-2; TRBD1 is a possible D gene (6 bases). The CDR3 totals 16 residues. Per germline, CDR1 SGHTA and CDR2 FQGNSA. V shed 1 base and J shed 3 bases, with 15 bases lying between them. CDR3 sequence: CASSLGVGARYYGYTF. In nucleotides, the CDR3 is TGTGCCAGCAGCTTAGGGGTGGGGGCGCGGTACTATGGCTACACCTTC. The complete variable domain, with remaining parts taken from reference TRBV7-2 and TRBJ1-2, reads GAGVSQSPSNKVTEKGKDVELRCDPISGHTALYWYRQSLGQGLEFLIYFQGNSAPDKSGLPSDRFSAERTGGSVSTLTIQRTQQEDSAVYLCASSLGVGARYYGYTFGSGTRLTVV.

The chain recombines TRBV30 with TRBJ2-7; D remains ambiguous. The CDR3 consists of 12 residues. Per germline, CDR1 GTSNPN and CDR2 SVGIG (reference sequence). The CDR3 region is CASTVGGYEQYF. DNA for the CDR3: TGTGCGTCAACAGTCGGCGGCTACGAGCAGTACTTC.

This clone has more than one count but fewer than ten. The gene calls are TRBV15 and TRBJ2-1, with 8 bases identical to TRBD2. Trimming removed 1 base from V and 7 bases from J; junction bases left unmatched: 9. In germline, CDR1 is LNHNV, CDR2 YYDKDF (reference sequence). The CDR3 spans 16 residues. CDR3 bases: TGTGCCACCAGCAGAGTCGCATCGGGGGGGCTTAATGAGCAGTTCTTC. It codes for CATSRVASGGLNEQFF.

V and J are TRBV29-1 and TRBJ2-2; D might be TRBD1 (5 bases). The length of the CDR3 is 11 residues. The germline V gene has CDR1 SQVTM and CDR2 ANQGSEA. V was cut by 3 bases and J by 6 bases, with 5 bases left in between. The DNA of the CDR3 is TGCAGCGTTGACAGGGCCGGGGAGCTGTTTTTT. It codes for CSVDRAGELFF.

J is TRBJ1-1 and V is TRBV2; the D gene is possibly TRBD1 (6 bases). The CDR3 loop spans 15 amino acids. Trimming took off 6 bases at V and 4 bases at J, with 18 bases between the two ends. CDR1 SNHLY and CDR2 FYNNEI come from the germline V gene. CDR3 bases: TGTGCCAGCAGCGGGCGGACCAGGGGAAGCACTGAAGCTTTCTTT. It specifies CASSGRTRGSTEAFF.

This clone was counted a few times. V is TRBV4-1 and J is TRBJ2-5; 11 bases fit TRBD2. Germline assignment: CDR1 MGHRA and CDR2 YSYEKL. The CDR3 is 16 amino acids. J was trimmed by 3 bases and V by 2 bases; bases with no gene match: 5. CDR3 bases: TGCGCCAGCAGCCAAACGGGACTAGCGGCAGAAGAGACCCAGTACTTC. Translation: CASSQTGLAAEETQYF.

The chain combines TRBV27 with TRBJ2-6, with D possibly TRBD1 on 5 matching bases. The CDR3 length is 16 residues. From germline, CDR1 is MNHEY and CDR2 SMNVEV (reference sequence). V was pared by 7 bases and J by 0 bases, with 13 bases between. CDR3: CASTDSRDSGANVLTF. CDR3 coding DNA: TGTGCCAGCACCGACTCCAGGGACTCTGGGGCCAACGTCCTGACTTTC.

V usage is TRBV2 and J usage is TRBJ2-5; 8 nucleotides line up with TRBD2. The CDR3 runs to 16 residues. The germline gives CDR1 SNHLY, CDR2 FYNNEI. The V and J ends lost 2 bases and 4 bases, in that order; junction bases with no gene match: 9. The CDR3 sequence: CASSEWFGGAGETQYF. The CDR3 nucleotides read TGTGCCAGCAGTGAATGGTTCGGGGGGGCTGGAGAGACCCAGTACTTC.

The chain employs TRBV27 and TRBJ2-7, with TRBD1 matching over 8 bases. Germline V gene data show CDR1 as MNHEY and CDR2 as SMNVEV (reference sequence). V lost 2 bases to trimming and J lost 4 bases; unmatched junction nucleotides: 10. The CDR3 is 16 amino acids. This CDR3 is CASSLEGPGGKYEQYF. The CDR3 coding sequence is TGTGCCAGCAGTTTAGAGGGCCCAGGGGGCAAGTACGAGCAGTACTTC.

The chain combines TRBV5-1 with TRBJ1-2; D not certain. Trimming cost V 0 bases and J 6 bases, with 6 bases left between them. CDR1 and CDR2 from the germline V gene are SGHRS and YFSETQ. The CDR3 is 12 amino acids. The DNA for the CDR3 is TGCGCCAGCAGCTTGGCAGGTCATGGCTACACCTTC. This sequence encodes CASSLAGHGYTF.

The rearrangement uses TRBV9 and TRBJ2-5; weak D call: TRBD1 (6 bases). The CDR3 loop spans 14 amino acids. The V end was cut by 0 bases, the J end by 4 bases, with 10 bases between. Germline loops: CDR1 SGDLS, CDR2 YYNGEE. CDR3 in DNA: TGTGCCAGCAGCGTAGCAGGGGTTGGAGAGACCCAGTACTTC. Protein product: CASSVAGVGETQYF.

This chain connects TRBV19 to TRBJ2-5; D unresolved. The germline V gene has CDR1 LNHDA and CDR2 SQIVND (reference sequence). The CDR3 sequence is 12 residues long. V was shortened by 5 bases and J by 5 bases, with 9 bases between the two germline ends. The CDR3 DNA follows: TGTGCCAGTAGTCTCGAAGGGGAGACCCAGTACTTC. Its protein is CASSLEGETQYF.

This clone occurred once. The gene calls are TRBV5-1 and TRBJ1-1; D might be TRBD1 (5 bases). From germline, CDR1 is SGHRS and CDR2 YFSETQ. The CDR3 is 12 residues long. Trimming took off 0 bases at V and 8 bases at J, with 8 bases between the two ends. The chain's CDR3 is CASSLDRGEAFF. The CDR3 region has the DNA TGCGCCAGCAGCTTGGATAGGGGAGAAGCTTTCTTT. The full variable domain, its missing parts supplied by reference TRBV5-1 and TRBJ1-1, is KAGVTQTPRYLIKTRGQQVTLSCSPISGHRSVSWYQQTPGQGLQFLFEYFSETQRNKGNFPGRFSGRQFSNSRSEMNVSTLELGDSALYLCASSLDRGEAFFGQGTRLTVV.

This chain uses TRBV30 with TRBJ1-2; D gene uncertain. Germline V CDR1 and CDR2: GTSNPN, SVGIG (reference sequence). V dropped 0 bases and J dropped 3 bases, with 8 bases sitting between them. This CDR3 is built from 13 residues. This CDR3 is CAWSVVEDYGYTF. The CDR3 coding sequence is TGTGCCTGGAGTGTAGTAGAGGACTATGGCTACACCTTC.

The rearrangement joins TRBV7-2 to TRBJ1-1; no firm D call. V was pared by 2 bases and J by 11 bases, with 18 bases between. In germline, CDR1 is SGHTA, CDR2 FQGNSA. The CDR3 is made up of 14 amino acids. The CDR3 nucleotides read TGTGCCAGCAGCTTACCCGAATCCCGCGGGCGGGCTTTCTTT. This gives the protein CASSLPESRGRAFF. Combining the CDR3 with reference TRBV7-2 and TRBJ1-1 gives the whole variable domain GAGVSQSPSNKVTEKGKDVELRCDPISGHTALYWYRQSLGQGLEFLIYFQGNSAPDKSGLPSDRFSAERTGGSVSTLTIQRTQQEDSAVYLCASSLPESRGRAFFGQGTRLTVV.

This chain connects TRBV20-1 to TRBJ2-7; unclear D gene. Between the trimmed V and J ends, which lost 3 bases and 9 bases, there was a span of 9 bases. Germline CDR1 DFQATT, CDR2 SNEGSKA (reference sequence). There are 10 residues in the CDR3. The CDR3: CSASPLGQYF. The CDR3 nucleotides read TGCAGTGCTAGCCCCCTCGGGCAGTACTTC.

This clone showed up just once. The rearrangement links TRBV15 to TRBJ2-2; TRBD1 matches 8 bases. The V and J ends lost 4 bases and 7 bases, in that order; junction bases with no gene match: 11. There are 16 residues in the CDR3. The germline V gene has CDR1 LNHNV and CDR2 YYDKDF (reference sequence). The CDR3 spells CATSTPTGDVSGELFF. The CDR3 DNA follows: TGTGCCACCAGCACACCGACAGGGGATGTTAGCGGGGAGCTGTTTTTT.

The chain employs TRBV10-2 and TRBJ2-3, with 10 bases that match TRBD2. The germline CDR1 and CDR2 sequences are WSHSY and SAAADI. The CDR3 runs to 14 residues. Trimming cost V 6 bases and J 6 bases; bases outside gene matches: 6. CDR3 sequence reads: CASRTTSGVDTQYF. DNA for the CDR3: TGCGCCAGCAGGACCACTAGCGGGGTGGATACGCAGTATTTT.

V is TRBV29-1 and J is TRBJ2-3, with D tentatively TRBD1 (6 bases). The CDR3 contains 16 residues. Germline V gene sequence: CDR1 SQVTM, CDR2 ANQGSEA. V was trimmed by 1 base and J by 2 bases, leaving 16 bases between them. This CDR3 reads CSVEGSNRGITDTQYF. The CDR3 DNA sequence: TGCAGCGTTGAAGGGTCGAATAGGGGGATCACAGATACGCAGTATTTT.

The J gene is TRBJ1-3, the V gene TRBV30; 9 bases line up with TRBD1. Per germline, CDR1 GTSNPN and CDR2 SVGIG (reference sequence). Trimming removed 5 bases from V and 0 bases from J; junction bases left unmatched: 5. The CDR3 runs 15 residues. The CDR3, as DNA: TGTGCCTGGGCCGGGACAGGGAGCTCTGGAAACACCATATATTTT. Residues: CAWAGTGSSGNTIYF.

There are a few counts of this clone. The rearrangement joins TRBV10-3 to TRBJ2-1; 9 bases map to TRBD2. Germline V gene data show CDR1 as ENHRY and CDR2 as SYGVKD. The ends lost 6 bases at V and 2 bases at J; junction bases unmatched: 5. The CDR3 consists of 15 residues. CDR3 bases: TGTGCCATCAGCGAGCGGGGGGACCCCTACAATGAGCAGTTCTTC. Its translation: CAISERGDPYNEQFF.

This clone has just one count. This rearrangement joins TRBV4-1 to TRBJ1-2; D remains unclear. Trimming cost V 0 bases and J 4 bases, with 12 bases left between them. CDR1 is MGHRA, CDR2 YSYEKL, per germline. There are 15 residues in the CDR3. The CDR3 reads CASSQEPRDRYGYTF. The CDR3 region has the DNA TGCGCCAGCAGCCAAGAGCCCCGGGATCGCTATGGCTACACCTTC.